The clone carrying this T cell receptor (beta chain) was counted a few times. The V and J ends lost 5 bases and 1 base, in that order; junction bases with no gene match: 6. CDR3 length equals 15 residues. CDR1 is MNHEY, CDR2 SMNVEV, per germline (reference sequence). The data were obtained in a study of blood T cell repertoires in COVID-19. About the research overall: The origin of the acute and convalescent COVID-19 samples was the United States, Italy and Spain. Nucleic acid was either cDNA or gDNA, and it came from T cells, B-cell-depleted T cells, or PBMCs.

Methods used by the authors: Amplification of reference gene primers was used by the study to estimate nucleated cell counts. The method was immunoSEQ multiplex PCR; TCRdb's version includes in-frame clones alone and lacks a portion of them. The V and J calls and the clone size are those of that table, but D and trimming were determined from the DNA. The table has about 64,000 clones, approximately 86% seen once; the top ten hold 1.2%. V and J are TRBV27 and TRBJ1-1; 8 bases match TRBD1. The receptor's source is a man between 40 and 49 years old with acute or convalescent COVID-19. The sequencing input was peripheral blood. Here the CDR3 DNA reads TGTGCCAGCAGTCCCCGGGACAGGTCGAACACTGAAGCTTTCTTT. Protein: CASSPRDRSNTEAFF.